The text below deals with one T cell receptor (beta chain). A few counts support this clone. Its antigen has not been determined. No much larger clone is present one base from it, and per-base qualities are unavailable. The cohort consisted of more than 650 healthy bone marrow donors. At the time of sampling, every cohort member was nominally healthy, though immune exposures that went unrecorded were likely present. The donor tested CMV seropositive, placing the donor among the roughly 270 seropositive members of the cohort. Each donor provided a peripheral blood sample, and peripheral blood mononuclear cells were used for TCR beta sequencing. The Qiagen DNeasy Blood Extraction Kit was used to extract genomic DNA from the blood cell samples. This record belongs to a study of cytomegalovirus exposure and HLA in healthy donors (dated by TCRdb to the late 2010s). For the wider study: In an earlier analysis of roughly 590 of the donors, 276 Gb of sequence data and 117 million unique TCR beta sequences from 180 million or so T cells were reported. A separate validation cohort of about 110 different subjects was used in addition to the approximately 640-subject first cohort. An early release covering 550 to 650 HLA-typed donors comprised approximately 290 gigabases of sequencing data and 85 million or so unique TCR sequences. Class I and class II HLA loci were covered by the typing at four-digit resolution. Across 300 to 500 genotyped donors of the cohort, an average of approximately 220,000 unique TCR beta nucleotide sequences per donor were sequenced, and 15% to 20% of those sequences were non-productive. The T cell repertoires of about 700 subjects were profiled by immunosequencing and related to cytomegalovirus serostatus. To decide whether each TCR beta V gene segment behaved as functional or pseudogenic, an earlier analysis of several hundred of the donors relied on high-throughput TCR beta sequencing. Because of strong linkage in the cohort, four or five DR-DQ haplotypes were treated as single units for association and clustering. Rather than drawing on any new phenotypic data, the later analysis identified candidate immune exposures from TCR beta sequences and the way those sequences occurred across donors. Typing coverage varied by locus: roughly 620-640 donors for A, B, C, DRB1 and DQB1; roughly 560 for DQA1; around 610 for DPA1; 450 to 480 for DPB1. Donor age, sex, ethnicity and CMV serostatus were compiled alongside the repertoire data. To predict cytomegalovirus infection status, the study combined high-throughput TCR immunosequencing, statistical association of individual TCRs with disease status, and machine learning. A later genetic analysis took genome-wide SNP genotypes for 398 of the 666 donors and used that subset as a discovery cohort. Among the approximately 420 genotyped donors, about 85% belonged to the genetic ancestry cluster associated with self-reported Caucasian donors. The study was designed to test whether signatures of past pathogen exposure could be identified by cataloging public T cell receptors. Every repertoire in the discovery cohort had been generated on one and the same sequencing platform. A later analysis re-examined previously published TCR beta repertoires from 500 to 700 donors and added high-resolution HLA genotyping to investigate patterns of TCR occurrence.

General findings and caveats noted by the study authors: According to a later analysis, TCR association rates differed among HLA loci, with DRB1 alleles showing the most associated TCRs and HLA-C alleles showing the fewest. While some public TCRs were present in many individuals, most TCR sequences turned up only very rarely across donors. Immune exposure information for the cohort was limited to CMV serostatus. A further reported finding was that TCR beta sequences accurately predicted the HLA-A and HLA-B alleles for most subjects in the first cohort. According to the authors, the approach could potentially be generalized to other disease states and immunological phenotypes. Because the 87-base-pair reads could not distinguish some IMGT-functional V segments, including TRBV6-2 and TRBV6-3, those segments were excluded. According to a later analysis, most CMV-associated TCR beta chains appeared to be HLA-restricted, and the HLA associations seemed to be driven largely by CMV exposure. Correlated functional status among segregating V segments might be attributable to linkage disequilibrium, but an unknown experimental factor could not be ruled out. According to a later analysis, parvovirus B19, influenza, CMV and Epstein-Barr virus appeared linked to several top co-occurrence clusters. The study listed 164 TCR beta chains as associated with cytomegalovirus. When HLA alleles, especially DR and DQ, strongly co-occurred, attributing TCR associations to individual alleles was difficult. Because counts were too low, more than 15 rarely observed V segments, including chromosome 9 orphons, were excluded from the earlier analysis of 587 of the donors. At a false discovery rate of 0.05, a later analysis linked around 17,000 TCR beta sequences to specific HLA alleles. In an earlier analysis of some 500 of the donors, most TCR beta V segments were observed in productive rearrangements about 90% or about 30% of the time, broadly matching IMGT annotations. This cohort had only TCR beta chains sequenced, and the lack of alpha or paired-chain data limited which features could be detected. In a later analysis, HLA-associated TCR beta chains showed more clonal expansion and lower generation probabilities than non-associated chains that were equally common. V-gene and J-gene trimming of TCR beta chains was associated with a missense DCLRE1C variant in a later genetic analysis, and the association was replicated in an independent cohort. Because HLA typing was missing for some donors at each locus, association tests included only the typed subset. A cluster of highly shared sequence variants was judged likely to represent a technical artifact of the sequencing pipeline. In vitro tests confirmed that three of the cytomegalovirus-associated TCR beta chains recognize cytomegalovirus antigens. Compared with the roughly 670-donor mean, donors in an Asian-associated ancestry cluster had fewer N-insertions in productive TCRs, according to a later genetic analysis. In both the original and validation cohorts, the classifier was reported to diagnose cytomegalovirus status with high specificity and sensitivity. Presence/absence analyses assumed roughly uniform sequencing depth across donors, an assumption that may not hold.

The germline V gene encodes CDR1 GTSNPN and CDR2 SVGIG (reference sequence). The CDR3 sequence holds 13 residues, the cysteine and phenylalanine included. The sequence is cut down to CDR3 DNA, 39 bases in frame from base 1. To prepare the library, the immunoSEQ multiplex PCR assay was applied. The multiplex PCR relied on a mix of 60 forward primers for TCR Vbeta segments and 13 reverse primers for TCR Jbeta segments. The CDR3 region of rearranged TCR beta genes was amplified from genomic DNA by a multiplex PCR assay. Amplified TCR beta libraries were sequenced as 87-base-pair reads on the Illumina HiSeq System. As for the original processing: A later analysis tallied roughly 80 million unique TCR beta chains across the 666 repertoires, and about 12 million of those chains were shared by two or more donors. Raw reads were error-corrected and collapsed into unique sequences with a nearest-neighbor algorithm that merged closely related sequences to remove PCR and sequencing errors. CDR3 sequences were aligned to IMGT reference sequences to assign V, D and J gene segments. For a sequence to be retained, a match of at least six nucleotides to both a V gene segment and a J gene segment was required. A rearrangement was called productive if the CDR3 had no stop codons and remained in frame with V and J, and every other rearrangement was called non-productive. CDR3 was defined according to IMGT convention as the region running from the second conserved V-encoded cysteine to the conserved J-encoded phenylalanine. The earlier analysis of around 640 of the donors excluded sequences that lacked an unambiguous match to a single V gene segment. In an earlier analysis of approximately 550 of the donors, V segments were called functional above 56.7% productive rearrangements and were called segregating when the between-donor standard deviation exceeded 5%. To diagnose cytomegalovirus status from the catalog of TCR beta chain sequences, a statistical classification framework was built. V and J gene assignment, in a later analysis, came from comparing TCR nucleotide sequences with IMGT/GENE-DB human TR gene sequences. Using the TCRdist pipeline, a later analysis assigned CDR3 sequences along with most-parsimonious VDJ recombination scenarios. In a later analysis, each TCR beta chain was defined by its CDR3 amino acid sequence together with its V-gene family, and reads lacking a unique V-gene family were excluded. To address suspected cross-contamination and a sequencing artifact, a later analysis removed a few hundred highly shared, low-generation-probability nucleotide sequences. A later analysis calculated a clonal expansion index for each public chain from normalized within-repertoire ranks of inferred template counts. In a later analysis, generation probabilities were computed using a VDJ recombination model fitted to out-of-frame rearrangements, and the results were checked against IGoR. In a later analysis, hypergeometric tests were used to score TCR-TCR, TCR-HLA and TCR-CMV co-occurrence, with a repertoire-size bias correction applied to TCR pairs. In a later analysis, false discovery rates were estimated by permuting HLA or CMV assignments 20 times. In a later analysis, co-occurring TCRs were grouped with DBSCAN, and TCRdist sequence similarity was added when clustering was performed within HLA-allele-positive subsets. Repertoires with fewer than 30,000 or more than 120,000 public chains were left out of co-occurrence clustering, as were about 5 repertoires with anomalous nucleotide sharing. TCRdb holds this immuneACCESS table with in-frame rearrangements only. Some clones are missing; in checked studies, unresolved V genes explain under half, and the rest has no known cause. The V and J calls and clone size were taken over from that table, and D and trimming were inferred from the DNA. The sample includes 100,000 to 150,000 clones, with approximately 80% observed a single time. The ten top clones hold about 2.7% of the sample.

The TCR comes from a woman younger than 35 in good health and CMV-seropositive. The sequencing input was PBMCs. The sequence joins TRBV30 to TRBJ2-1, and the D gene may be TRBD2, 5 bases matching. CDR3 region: CASDGRRLDEQFF. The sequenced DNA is TGTGCTTCGGACGGAAGGAGGTTGGATGAGCAGTTCTTC.